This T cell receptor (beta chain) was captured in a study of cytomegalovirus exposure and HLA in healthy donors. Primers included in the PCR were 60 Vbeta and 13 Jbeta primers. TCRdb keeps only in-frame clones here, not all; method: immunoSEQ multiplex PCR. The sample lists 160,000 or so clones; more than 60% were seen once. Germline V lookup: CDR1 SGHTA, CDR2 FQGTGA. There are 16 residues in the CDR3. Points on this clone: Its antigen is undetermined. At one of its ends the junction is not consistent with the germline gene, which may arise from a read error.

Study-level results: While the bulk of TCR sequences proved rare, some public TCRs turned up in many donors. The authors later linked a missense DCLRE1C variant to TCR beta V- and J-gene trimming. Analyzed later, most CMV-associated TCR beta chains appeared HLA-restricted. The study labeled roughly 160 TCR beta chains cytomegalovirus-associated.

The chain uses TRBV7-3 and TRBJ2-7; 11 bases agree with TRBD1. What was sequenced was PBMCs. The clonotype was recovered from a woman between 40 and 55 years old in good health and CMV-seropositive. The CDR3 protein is CSSSITGTGGSYEQYF. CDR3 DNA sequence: TGTTCCAGCAGCATCACCGGGACAGGGGGGTCCTACGAGCAGTACTTC.